This T cell receptor beta chain came from a study of T cell repertoires in ileal Crohn's disease. TCRB immunosequencing input was about 0.55 micrograms of biopsy DNA per sample. The method was immunoSEQ multiplex PCR; TCRdb's version includes in-frame clones alone and lacks a portion of them. The profile shows 30,000 to 35,000 clones, over 75% of them singletons. J gave up 3 bases and V 3 bases, and 3 bases lay outside the gene matches. CDR3 length: 15 residues. CDR1 MGHDK and CDR2 SYGVNS come from the germline V gene. This clone has more than one count but fewer than ten. V usage is TRBV25-1 and J usage is TRBJ1-4; 8 bases are shared with TRBD1. This receptor was obtained from an adult with Crohn's disease. What was sequenced was ileal tissue. CDR3 protein: CASSDLTGANEKLFF. DNA of the CDR3: TGTGCCAGCAGTGATCTGACAGGGGCTAATGAAAAACTGTTTTTT.